This T cell receptor beta chain was recorded in a study of blood T cell repertoires in COVID-19. The wider study: Researchers got acute and convalescent COVID-19 samples from the United States, Italy and Spain. Nucleic acid was either cDNA or gDNA, and it came from T cells, B-cell-depleted T cells, or PBMCs.

Original processing notes: Estimation of nucleated cell counts relied on the amplification of reference gene primers. Generated by immunoSEQ multiplex PCR, the TCRdb table keeps only in-frame clones and is missing some. The D gene and trimming were derived from the DNA, and the V and J assignments and clone size from that table. Of about 210,000 clones listed, 88% are singletons. Trimming shortened V by 7 bases and J by 0 bases, and 18 bases separated the two germline ends. This CDR3 has 16 residues. CDR1 WNHNN and CDR2 SYGVQD come from the germline V gene (reference sequence). The sequenced material came from peripheral blood. The V gene is TRBV10-1, the J gene TRBJ1-1; weak D call: TRBD1 (6 bases). This sequence originates from a man between 70 and 80 years old with acute or convalescent COVID-19. Here the CDR3 DNA reads TGCGCCAGCATCTTTGGCAGGGGACCGCTGAACACTGAAGCTTTCTTT. It codes for CASIFGRGPLNTEAFF.